This TCR beta chain derives from a study of identical twins. Comment on this clonotype: Its target is unknown.

Findings and caveats of the study: Alpha sequences out of frame and shared by twins had excess low generation probability. Cord blood beta clonotypes that were abundant carried fewer insertions, and memory repertoires showed no such trend. The same donors were not followed; conclusions instead depended on cross-sectional statistical analysis.

TCRdb fed the 5' RACE reads into MiXCR, producing one record per CDR3 protein. The sample has nearly 650,000 distinct CDR3 sequences, less than 9% seen once. The CDR3 has 13 residues. V was clipped by 6 bases and J by 6 bases; unmatched bases: 4. CDR1 is MNHNY, CDR2 SVGAGI, per germline (reference sequence). The same data also went into a second study, on yellow fever vaccine responses in identical twins.

This rearrangement joins TRBV6-6 to TRBJ1-2; 10 bases map to TRBD1. The TCR originated in a woman between 18 and 29 years old in good health. The material sequenced was PBMCs. The CDR3 here is CASSGTGVHGYTF. CDR3 nucleotide sequence: TGTGCCAGCAGCGGGACAGGGGTCCATGGCTACACCTTC.